This T cell receptor (beta chain) was found in a study of follicular helper T cells after annual influenza vaccination. Broader study findings: Recurrent ICOS+CD38+ cTfh clonotypes included tetramer and AIM influenza-specific ones.

The V gene's germline CDR1 is MNHNS and CDR2 SASEGT. Trimming pared 6 bases from V and 0 bases from J, leaving 15 bases between. The CDR3 spans 15 residues. The time point is: 2015-2016 season, 7 days after influenza vaccination. Vaccine contraindications, substance abuse, HIV/AIDS, active malignancy and active illness excluded donors. Between roughly 35 and 100 mL of blood was drawn per time point. Sequencing was performed with immunoSEQ multiplex PCR; in TCRdb, only in-frame clones are kept and a portion is missing. The top ten clones hold around 0.55% of a sample with fewer than 8,000 clones, roughly 80% of them seen once. On this clone: Antigen unknown.

This chain uses TRBV6-1 with TRBJ2-7; D may be TRBD1 (6 bases). The sequence was obtained from an adult who received the influenza vaccine. This specimen consisted of CXCR5- memory CD4+ T cells sorted from blood, obtained 7 days after influenza vaccination. The DNA for the CDR3 is TGTGCCAGCAGCGGAGGACAGCCAAGCTCCTACGAGCAGTACTTC. This gives the protein CASSGGQPSSYEQYF.